This TCR beta chain was sequenced during a study of blood T cell repertoires in COVID-19. For the study at large: Sites across the United States, Italy and Spain contributed samples from acute and convalescent COVID-19.

With 6 bases removed from V and 2 bases from J, the gap between germline ends came to 12 bases. The V gene's germline CDR1 is SNHLY and CDR2 FYNNEI. CDR3 size: 14 residues. Under the authors' procedure: Amplification from reference gene primers served as the basis for estimated nucleated cell counts. TCRdb's copy holds only in-frame clones and misses some; the assay was immunoSEQ multiplex PCR. V, J and clone size derive from that table, while D and trimming were established from the DNA sequence. Of some 240,000 clones in the sample, 84% were seen once. The sequenced sample consisted of peripheral blood. The V and J genes are TRBV2 and TRBJ2-3; D remains ambiguous. The sequence was collected from a woman aged 40 to 50 who had recovered from COVID-19. Here the CDR3 DNA reads TGTGCCAGCAGAAGAGGTCCTGACACAGATACGCAGTATTTT. Amino acids: CASRRGPDTDTQYF.